Listed here is a single TCR beta chain. This clone came up once. Its antigen specificity is not known. No much larger clone is present one base from it, and per-base qualities are unavailable. The cohort consisted of 666 healthy bone marrow donors. All cohort members were sampled while nominally healthy, although unrecorded immune exposures were likely present. The donor was CMV seronegative and belonged to the group of over 350 seronegative cohort members. A peripheral blood sample was provided by each donor, and peripheral blood mononuclear cells were used for TCR beta sequencing. The Qiagen DNeasy Blood Extraction Kit was used to extract genomic DNA from the blood cell samples. Library preparation used the immunoSEQ multiplex PCR assay. A mixture of 60 forward primers for TCR Vbeta segments and 13 reverse primers for TCR Jbeta segments was used in the multiplex PCR. The CDR3 region of rearranged TCR beta genes was amplified from genomic DNA by a multiplex PCR assay. The amplified TCR beta libraries were sequenced on the Illumina HiSeq System as 87-base-pair reads. In the original analysis: A later analysis counted tens of millions of unique TCR beta chains across the 666 repertoires, and 9 million to 14 million of these chains were shared by at least two donors. To remove PCR and sequencing errors, raw reads were error-corrected and collapsed into unique sequences using a nearest-neighbor algorithm that merged closely related sequences. Alignment of CDR3 sequences to IMGT reference sequences was used to assign V, D and J gene segments. For a sequence to be retained, a match of at least six nucleotides to both a V gene segment and a J gene segment was required. A rearrangement counted as productive if the CDR3 had no stop codons and remained in frame with V and J, and every other rearrangement counted as non-productive. CDR3 was defined according to IMGT convention as the region running from the second conserved V-encoded cysteine to the conserved J-encoded phenylalanine. The earlier analysis of about 500 of the donors excluded sequences that lacked an unambiguous match to a single V gene segment. An earlier analysis of fewer than 750 of the donors classified V segments as functional when productive rearrangements were above 56.7% and as segregating when the standard deviation between donors was above 5%. To diagnose cytomegalovirus status from the catalog of TCR beta chain sequences, a statistical classification framework was built. A later analysis assigned V and J genes by comparing TCR nucleotide sequences with IMGT/GENE-DB human TR gene sequences. In a later analysis, CDR3 sequences and most-parsimonious VDJ recombination scenarios were assigned using the TCRdist pipeline. In a later analysis, each TCR beta chain was defined by its CDR3 amino acid sequence together with its V-gene family, and reads lacking a unique V-gene family were excluded. To address suspected cross-contamination and a sequencing artifact, a later analysis removed 592 highly shared, low-generation-probability nucleotide sequences. In a later analysis, a clonal expansion index for each public chain was calculated from normalized within-repertoire ranks of inferred template counts. In a later analysis, generation probabilities were computed with a VDJ recombination model fitted to out-of-frame rearrangements, and the resulting probabilities were checked against IGoR. Hypergeometric tests were used in a later analysis to score TCR-TCR, TCR-HLA and TCR-CMV co-occurrence, with a repertoire-size bias correction applied to the TCR pairs. False discovery rates were estimated in a later analysis by permuting HLA or CMV assignments 20 times. In a later analysis, co-occurring TCRs were grouped with DBSCAN, and TCRdist sequence similarity was added when clustering was performed within HLA-allele-positive subsets. Repertoires with fewer than 30,000 or more than 120,000 public chains, plus five repertoires with anomalous nucleotide sharing, were excluded from co-occurrence clustering. TCRdb stores this immuneACCESS table with in-frame sequences only. Part of the clones is absent; in the studies checked, under half of the shortfall reflects unresolved V genes, and no reason is known for the rest. V and J calls and clone size come straight from that table; D and trimming were deduced from the DNA. The sample table holds some 85,000 clones, of which 84% were seen once. About 2.1% of the sample goes to the ten largest clones.

Including the terminal cysteine and phenylalanine, the CDR3 comprises 13 residues. This entry keeps only the CDR3 DNA: 39 bases, framed from base 1. V is pared back by 0 bases and J by 3 bases, with 6 bases lying between the germline termini. Based on the germline V gene, the CDR1 and CDR2 sequences are SGDLS and YYNGEE. This sample was included in a study of cytomegalovirus exposure and HLA in healthy donors (TCRdb year 2017). About the full investigation: In an earlier analysis of some 610 of the donors, 276 Gb of sequence data and approximately 120 million unique TCR beta sequences from about 179 million T cells were reported. An earlier analysis of 450 to 750 of the donors used high-throughput TCR beta sequencing to judge whether each TCR beta V gene segment behaved as functional or pseudogenic. The study profiled the T cell repertoires of hundreds of subjects by immunosequencing and related them to cytomegalovirus serostatus. In a later genetic analysis, genome-wide SNP genotypes for about 65% of the roughly 700 donors were used, and that subset was treated as a discovery cohort. Alongside the repertoire data, information on donor age, sex, ethnicity and CMV serostatus was compiled. Across about 380 genotyped donors of the cohort, an average of approximately 220,000 unique TCR beta nucleotide sequences per donor were sequenced, and approximately 17% of those sequences were non-productive. The genetic ancestry cluster associated with self-reported Caucasian donors included 81% of the roughly 400 genotyped donors. In a later analysis, previously published TCR beta repertoires from 600 to 850 donors were re-analyzed and high-resolution HLA genotyping was added so that TCR occurrence patterns could be studied. In the later analysis, no new phenotypic data were used to find candidate immune exposures; instead, reliance was placed on TCR beta sequences and their occurrence across donors. The study aimed to test whether cataloging public T cell receptors could reveal signatures of past pathogen exposure. About 320 gigabases of sequencing data and approximately 93 million unique TCR sequences were included in an early release covering 500 to 750 HLA-typed donors. Every repertoire in the discovery cohort had been generated on one and the same sequencing platform. A separate validation cohort of more than 100 different subjects was used in addition to the approximately 610-subject first cohort. Typing coverage differed by locus: A, B, C, DRB1 and DQB1 were typed in about 620-640 donors, DQA1 in approximately 520, DPA1 in nearly 610, and DPB1 in around 490. HLA typing covered class I and class II loci at four-digit resolution. To predict cytomegalovirus infection status, the study combined high-throughput TCR immunosequencing, statistical association of individual TCRs with disease status, and machine learning. Because of strong linkage in the cohort, five DR-DQ haplotypes were treated as single units for association and clustering.

Summary of the overall study and its limitations: CMV serostatus was the only immune exposure information available for the cohort. Most TCR sequences were seen in very few donors, while some public TCRs were found in many individuals. When HLA alleles, especially DR and DQ, strongly co-occurred, TCR associations were difficult to assign to individual alleles. The cohort was sequenced for TCR beta chains only, and without alpha or paired-chain data the features that could be detected were limited. According to a later analysis, parvovirus B19, influenza, CMV and Epstein-Barr virus appeared linked to several top co-occurrence clusters. A further reported finding was that TCR beta sequences accurately predicted the HLA-A and HLA-B alleles for most subjects in the first cohort. In vitro tests confirmed that a few of the cytomegalovirus-associated TCR beta chains recognize cytomegalovirus antigens. In both the original and validation cohorts, the classifier was reported to diagnose cytomegalovirus status with high specificity and sensitivity. The sequencing pipeline was judged likely to have produced a cluster of highly shared sequence variants as a technical artifact. The study gave a list of 150 to 200 TCR beta chains associated with cytomegalovirus. A later analysis found that most CMV-associated TCR beta chains appeared HLA-restricted, with HLA associations seemingly driven largely by CMV exposure. A later genetic analysis reported fewer N-insertions in productive TCRs among donors in an Asian-associated ancestry cluster than the roughly 620-donor mean. In a later analysis, TCR association rates were found to vary across HLA loci, with the most associated TCRs seen for DRB1 alleles and the fewest for HLA-C alleles. At a false discovery rate of 0.05, a later analysis linked approximately 18,000 TCR beta sequences to specific HLA alleles. In a later genetic analysis, a missense DCLRE1C variant was associated with V-gene and J-gene trimming of TCR beta chains, and the association was replicated in an independent cohort. Some IMGT-functional V segments, including TRBV6-2 and TRBV6-3, could not be distinguished by the 87-base-pair reads and were therefore excluded. A later analysis found that HLA-associated TCR beta chains were more clonally expanded and had lower generation probabilities than equally common non-associated chains. Sequencing depth was assumed to be roughly uniform across donors in the presence/absence analyses, though that assumption may not hold. Correlated functional status among segregating V segments might be attributable to linkage disequilibrium, but an unknown experimental factor could not be ruled out. In an earlier analysis of a few hundred of the donors, most TCR beta V segments were observed in productive rearrangements about 87% or about 30% of the time, broadly matching IMGT annotations. Because counts were too low, roughly 17 rarely observed V segments, including chromosome 9 orphons, were left out of the earlier analysis of a few hundred of the donors. HLA typing was unavailable for some donors at each locus, so association tests used only the typed subset. According to the authors, the approach could potentially be generalized to other disease states and immunological phenotypes.

Specimen: PBMCs. Rearrangement joined TRBV9 to TRBJ1-1; no D segment can be confidently identified. The receptor comes from a man in his late teens or twenties in good health and CMV-seronegative. The CDR3 protein: CASSVATDTEAFF. The sequenced DNA is TGTGCCAGCAGCGTAGCTACGGACACTGAAGCTTTCTTT.